This TCR beta chain is drawn from a study of T cells in Graves' hyperthyroidism and ophthalmopathy. Study-wide results and caveats: The model identified upcoming ophthalmopathy a median approximately 6.4 months ahead of onset. Most clonotypes that expanded in the thyroid above 0.001 also showed up in blood.

In making diagnoses, clinical symptoms, serum thyroxine and TRAb, thyroid ultrasound and orbital computed tomography were all used. TCR beta CDR3 regions were amplified from RNA transcripts. A first-round RT-PCR of the TCR CDR3 used the HTBI primer set. Via MiXCR, TCRdb re-called the multiplex PCR reads, giving one row per CDR3 protein. The table records more than 500,000 distinct CDR3 sequences, 46% of them present only once. Deletions cut 2 bases from V and 0 bases from J, with 8 bases between. There are 14 residues in the CDR3. Germline V gives CDR1 SGDLS, CDR2 YYNGEE. In this sample, this clonotype turned up many times. Its target is not known.

This rearrangement joins TRBV9 to TRBJ1-1; tentatively, D is TRBD1 (6 bases). This TCR came from an adult woman with Graves' disease, either hyperthyroidism or ophthalmopathy (not recorded which). The source material was peripheral blood or thyroid tissue (not recorded which). The CDR3 loop reads CASSVGDMNTEAFF. The CDR3 nucleotides are TGTGCCAGCAGCGTCGGGGACATGAACACTGAAGCTTTCTTT. Full variable domain (rest looked up from reference TRBV9 and TRBJ1-1): DSGVTQTPKHLITATGQRVTLRCSPRSGDLSVYWYQQSLDQGLQFLIQYYNGEERAKGNILERFSAQQFPDLHSELNLSSLELGDSALYFCASSVGDMNTEAFFGQGTRLTVV.